What follows are 28 T cell receptor beta chains derived from one specimen sequenced in a study of Graves' ophthalmopathy and Graves' hyperthyroidism. RNA transcripts provided the template for amplifying TCR beta CDR3 regions. HTBI primers were employed in first-round RT-PCR, then a second-round multiplex PCR followed. MiXCR, run by TCRdb on the multiplex PCR reads, gives a single entry per CDR3 protein. This table holds over a million distinct CDR3 sequences, about 35% found once. Sequences were obtained from peripheral blood or thyroid tissue (not recorded which). Receptors originate from an adult man with Graves' hyperthyroidism.

This clonotype has only a few counts. The V gene is TRBV19, the J gene TRBJ2-7; D is uncertain. Germline V lookup: CDR1 LNHDA, CDR2 SQIVND (reference sequence). V lost 3 bases to trimming and J lost 1 base, with 7 bases between them. The CDR3 extends over 13 amino acids. As DNA, the CDR3 is TGTGCCAGTAGTATGGATTTTTCCTACGAGCAGTACTTC. It encodes CASSMDFSYEQYF.

This clonotype was seen at least ten times. The chain links TRBV7-3 to TRBJ2-2; 7 bases line up with TRBD1. V dropped 4 bases and J dropped 4; count of bases not matched to a gene: 3. Germline assignment: CDR1 SGHTA and CDR2 FQGTGA. The CDR3 extends over 14 amino acids. The CDR3 reads CASSSRQGTGELFF. The CDR3 nucleotides read TGTGCCAGCAGCTCGAGACAGGGCACCGGGGAGCTGTTTTTT.

This clonotype was observed many times. The genes are TRBV7-3 and TRBJ2-7, with TRBD1 matching 9 bases. V shed 2 bases and J 6 bases; nucleotides not matched to a gene: 8. CDR3 size: 15 residues. The V gene's germline CDR1 is SGHTA and CDR2 FQGTGA. The CDR3: CASSLQGTGLLEQYF. The CDR3 coding sequence is TGTGCCAGCAGCTTACAAGGGACAGGGCTTCTCGAGCAGTACTTC.

The chain joins TRBV7-9 to TRBJ1-2, with D perhaps TRBD1 (6 bases). Deletions cut 4 bases from V and 14 bases from J, with 17 bases between. Germline V gene data show CDR1 as SEHNR and CDR2 as FQNEAQ (reference sequence). This CDR3 spans 12 amino acids. CDR3 sequence: CASSSGAGRLTF. In DNA, the CDR3 is TGTGCCAGCAGCTCAGGGGCGGGGCGCCTAACCTTC.

The V gene is TRBV20-1, the J gene TRBJ1-1, with a possible D match to TRBD1 (6 bases). CDR3 length: 15 residues. CDR1 is DFQATT and CDR2 is SNEGSKA in the germline V gene (reference sequence). This CDR3 reads CRARAGAVRNTEAFF. In DNA form, the CDR3 reads TGCCGGGCCCGAGCAGGGGCGGTTCGGAACACTGAAGCTTTCTTT.

The chain is built from TRBV20-1 and TRBJ2-7, with D perhaps matching TRBD2 (5 bases). CDR1 is DFQATT, CDR2 SNEGSKA, per germline (reference sequence). Trimming took off 0 bases at V and 7 bases at J, with 25 bases between the two ends. The CDR3 runs 17 residues. CDR3: CSARDFGSGSSPGEQYF. The CDR3 region has the DNA TGCAGTGCTAGAGATTTCGGCTCGGGGAGTTCCCCTGGGGAGCAGTACTTC.

This clonotype was recorded at least ten times. The rearrangement uses TRBV14 and TRBJ1-6, with 8 bases fitting TRBD1. With 4 bases clipped from V and 13 bases from J, the junction kept 12 bases outside the gene matches. The CDR3 loop spans 15 amino acids. CDR1 is SGHDN and CDR2 is FVKESK in the germline V gene. The CDR3 nucleotides are TGTGCCAGCAGCCTCGGAAGTGACAGGGGATTCCCCCTCCACTTT. This translates into CASSLGSDRGFPLHF.

This chain links TRBV5-1 with TRBJ2-7; TRBD1 agrees at 10 bases. J lost 6 bases, V lost 2 bases, and 5 bases had no gene match. The CDR3 length is 14 residues. CDR1 and CDR2 from the germline V gene are SGHRS and YFSETQ. In DNA, the CDR3 is TGCGCCAGCAGCTTAAGACAGGGGGCCATCGAGCAGTACTTC. Amino acids: CASSLRQGAIEQYF.

The CDR3 loop is CSATVISGGETQYF. In DNA form, the CDR3 reads TGCAGTGCTACCGTTATTAGCGGGGGGGAGACCCAGTACTTC. This chain connects TRBV20-1 to TRBJ2-5; 10 nucleotides agree with TRBD2. After removal of 4 bases from V and 5 bases from J, the junction contained 7 bases not matched to a gene. The CDR3 is 14 amino acids. Per the germline V gene, CDR1 is DFQATT and CDR2 is SNEGSKA (reference sequence).

As concerns this clonotype: The CDR3 carries no conserved terminal phenylalanine or tryptophan, so it likely arises from a read error. It is unclear where the CDR3 begins or ends on the DNA, so no DNA is shown, and the CDR3 is as TCRdb lists it. V usage is TRBV2 and J usage is TRBJ2-5. The CDR3 length is 9 residues, termini included. Germline CDR1 SNHLY, CDR2 FYNNEI. This CDR3 reads CASSVGQNY.

In this sample, this clonotype turned up many times. The chain couples TRBV2 to TRBJ1-2; possibly TRBD1 for D (5 bases). This CDR3 region has 12 residues. Trimming took 6 bases from V and 3 from J, leaving 8 bases between them. In germline, CDR1 is SNHLY, CDR2 FYNNEI. In DNA form, the CDR3 reads TGTGCCAGCAGACAGGTCGACTATGGCTACACCTTC. Its protein is CASRQVDYGYTF.

The chain uses TRBV20-1 and TRBJ2-3; tentative D call: TRBD2 (5 bases). CDR1 and CDR2 (germline): DFQATT, SNEGSKA (reference sequence). The CDR3 has 12 residues. The ends were cut back, 8 bases at V and 3 bases at J, with 12 bases in the middle. The CDR3 DNA follows: TGCAGTAACTTGAGGGCTACAGATACGCAGTATTTT. Translated: CSNLRATDTQYF.

This clonotype was found a few times. This chain links TRBV7-2 with TRBJ1-2, with no clear D. Germline V lookup: CDR1 SGHTA, CDR2 FQGNSA. V was clipped by 5 bases and J by 5 bases, with 12 bases between them. This CDR3 spans 13 amino acids. In DNA form, the CDR3 reads TGTGCCAGCAGCGGCTTGGACGGATATGGCTACACCTTC. Its translation: CASSGLDGYGYTF.

This clonotype was observed a few times. The rearrangement links TRBV20-1 to TRBJ2-7; the D is unclear. The V gene lost 6 bases and the J gene lost 2 bases, with 17 bases spanning the gap. Germline CDR1 is DFQATT and CDR2 is SNEGSKA (reference sequence). The CDR3 extends over 14 amino acids. CDR3 region: CSAPPAAQPYEQYF. In DNA form, the CDR3 reads TGCAGTGCCCCTCCAGCCGCCCAACCCTACGAGCAGTACTTC.

This clonotype was recorded at least ten times. V and J are TRBV19 and TRBJ1-6; D is uncertain. CDR3 length: 13 residues. Per the germline V gene, CDR1 is LNHDA and CDR2 is SQIVND (reference sequence). V dropped 8 bases and J dropped 4 bases, with 9 bases sitting between them. Written as DNA, the CDR3 is TGTGCCAGTCACGGGAGTTATAATTCACCCCTCCACTTT. It is translated as CASHGSYNSPLHF. Complete variable domain (other parts from reference TRBV19 and TRBJ1-6): DGGITQSPKYLFRKEGQNVTLSCEQNLNHDAMYWYRQDPGQGLRLIYYSQIVNDFQKGDIAEGYSVSREKKESFPLTVTSAQKNPTAFYLCASHGSYNSPLHFGNGTRLTVT.

The chain is built from TRBV4-1 and TRBJ1-2; 7 nucleotides agree with TRBD1. The V segment lost 6 bases and the J segment 8 bases; nucleotides outside the gene matches: 12. The CDR3 is made up of 14 amino acids. Germline CDR1 is MGHRA and CDR2 is YSYEKL. Here the CDR3 reads CASRPNRGARGYTF. The CDR3 nucleotides are TGCGCCAGCAGGCCCAACAGGGGCGCACGAGGCTACACCTTC.

The CDR3 loop reads CASSQDQGGGYEQYF. CDR3 DNA sequence: TGCGCCAGCAGCCAAGATCAAGGGGGCGGTTACGAGCAGTACTTC. The genes are TRBV4-1 and TRBJ2-7, with TRBD1 matching over 7 bases. Germline CDR1 is MGHRA and CDR2 is YSYEKL. The length of the CDR3 is 15 residues. Trimming cost V 0 bases and J 4 bases; bases outside gene matches: 6.

V and J are TRBV7-2 and TRBJ1-1, with TRBD1 as a possible D gene (5 bases). Germline CDR1 reads SGHTA; CDR2 reads FQGNSA. CDR3 size: 14 residues. Trimming pared 4 bases from V and 5 bases from J, leaving 14 bases between. CDR3 protein: CASSSGTSRTEAFF. The DNA for the CDR3 is TGTGCCAGCAGCTCGGGGACCTCGCGGACTGAAGCTTTCTTT.

The rearrangement uses TRBV6-1 and TRBJ2-5; D may be TRBD2 (7 bases). Between the trimmed V and J ends, which lost 9 bases and 0 bases, there was a span of 17 bases. The CDR3 runs to 15 residues. Germline V lookup: CDR1 MNHNS, CDR2 SASEGT. CDR3 sequence (DNA): TGTGCCAGTGCGGGAGTAGGGGGGTACCAAGAGACCCAGTACTTC. Protein product: CASAGVGGYQETQYF.

This clonotype occurred once. The chain has TRBV7-9 and TRBJ2-7; D could derive from TRBD1 or TRBD2 (5 bases each). Per the germline V gene, CDR1 is SEHNR and CDR2 is FQNEAQ (reference sequence). V lost 3 bases, J lost 6 bases, and 15 bases lay in between. The CDR3 runs 14 residues. The CDR3 sequence: CASSFYGDGGEQYF. The CDR3 nucleotides are TGTGCCAGCAGCTTTTACGGGGATGGGGGCGAGCAGTACTTC.

This clonotype was recorded a few times. The chain combines TRBV28 with TRBJ2-5; D not certain. The V end was cut by 1 base, the J end by 3 bases, with 9 bases between. The CDR3 spans 14 residues. Germline assignment: CDR1 MDHEN and CDR2 SYDVKM. CDR3 region: CASSLSVAKETQYF. The CDR3 coding sequence is TGTGCCAGCAGTTTATCGGTAGCTAAAGAGACCCAGTACTTC.

The gene calls are TRBV9 and TRBJ2-7; 8 positions agree with TRBD1. Germline CDR1 and CDR2: SGDLS and YYNGEE. CDR3 length equals 14 residues. V lost 5 bases, J lost 3 bases, and 7 bases stayed unmatched. This chain's CDR3 is CASRESGGGYEQYF. The CDR3 region has the DNA TGTGCCAGCAGGGAGTCAGGGGGCGGCTACGAGCAGTACTTC.

Note on this clonotype: This may come from a read error, since a much larger clone is one base off. The rearrangement uses TRBV5-1 and TRBJ1-4; D gene unclear. CDR3 length equals 14 residues. CDR1 is SGHRS and CDR2 is YFSETQ in the germline V gene. The CDR3 loop reads CASSLNRANGKLFF. As DNA, the CDR3 is TGCGCCAGCAGCTTAAACCGAGCGAATGGAAAACTGTTTTTT.

The chain carries TRBV2 and TRBJ2-5, with D possibly TRBD1 on 8 matching bases. The V end was cut by 5 bases, the J end by 4 bases, with 17 bases between. Germline-derived CDR1 and CDR2 are SNHLY and FYNNEI. The CDR3 runs 15 residues. CDR3 bases: TGTGCCAGCAGTTTTTGGGGGGGACAGGCAGAGACCCAGTACTTC. This sequence encodes CASSFWGGQAETQYF.

This clonotype was seen at least ten times. The chain joins TRBV10-3 to TRBJ1-5; TRBD1 matches 8 bases. V lost 4 bases and J lost 5; bases outside the gene matches: 4. This CDR3 is built from 14 residues. Germline CDR1 is ENHRY and CDR2 is SYGVKD. Here the CDR3 reads CAISVTGEDQPQHF. The CDR3 coding sequence is TGTGCCATCAGTGTGACAGGGGAGGATCAGCCCCAGCATTTT.

This clonotype occurred many times. The chain combines TRBV6-5 with TRBJ2-7, with D unclear. The CDR3 totals 15 residues. Germline CDR1 MNHEY, CDR2 SVGAGI. V was trimmed by 8 bases and J by 1 base, leaving 18 bases between them. CDR3 region: CASGVNPSGSYEQYF. Written as DNA, the CDR3 is TGTGCCAGCGGTGTAAACCCCTCGGGTTCCTACGAGCAGTACTTC.

The table lists this clonotype with a few counts. A much larger clonotype is one base distant, so this may be a read error. The rearrangement uses TRBV7-8 and TRBJ1-2; the D gene is possibly TRBD1 (5 bases). CDR1 and CDR2 from the germline V gene are SGHVS and FQNEAQ. The CDR3 spans 15 residues. Between the trimmed V and J ends, which lost 5 bases and 1 base, there was a span of 14 bases. CDR3 sequence: CASSPQGSFNYGYTF. The CDR3, as DNA: TGTGCCAGCAGCCCCCAGGGCAGTTTTAACTATGGCTACACCTTC.

This clonotype was recorded a few times. This sequence joins TRBV28 and TRBJ1-4; TRBD1 agrees at 8 bases. This CDR3 is built from 15 residues. CDR1 MDHEN and CDR2 SYDVKM come from the germline V gene. Trimming cost V 6 bases and J 4 bases; bases outside gene matches: 7. The DNA for the CDR3 is TGTGCCAGCAGCTTAAATACAGGGGGTAATGAAAAACTGTTTTTT. It is translated as CASSLNTGGNEKLFF.